This T cell receptor (beta chain) was sequenced for a study of CD8 T cells in Susac syndrome. Both CD4+ and CD8+ T cells were negatively isolated, and TEMRA cells underwent FACS enrichment. This CDR3 has 14 amino acids. Germline V CDR1 and CDR2: SEHNR, FQNEAQ (reference sequence). The V and J ends lost 7 bases and 3 bases respectively, with 12 bases between them. The authors reverse transcribed roughly 0.5 to 1 ug RNA with random hexamers. TCRdb itself ran the immunoSEQ multiplex PCR reads through MiXCR, one entry per CDR3 protein. The data show 250,000 to 300,000 distinct CDR3 sequences, with 75% to 85% seen just once and about 0.22% held by the top ten.

This chain links TRBV7-9 with TRBJ1-4, with a possible D match to TRBD1 (5 bases). The sample taken for sequencing was CD8+ T cells from PBMCs. The sequence came from a human donor with multiple sclerosis. The CDR3: CASIRGDPNEKLFF. CDR3 coding DNA: TGTGCCAGCATCCGGGGGGACCCTAATGAAAAACTGTTTTTT.